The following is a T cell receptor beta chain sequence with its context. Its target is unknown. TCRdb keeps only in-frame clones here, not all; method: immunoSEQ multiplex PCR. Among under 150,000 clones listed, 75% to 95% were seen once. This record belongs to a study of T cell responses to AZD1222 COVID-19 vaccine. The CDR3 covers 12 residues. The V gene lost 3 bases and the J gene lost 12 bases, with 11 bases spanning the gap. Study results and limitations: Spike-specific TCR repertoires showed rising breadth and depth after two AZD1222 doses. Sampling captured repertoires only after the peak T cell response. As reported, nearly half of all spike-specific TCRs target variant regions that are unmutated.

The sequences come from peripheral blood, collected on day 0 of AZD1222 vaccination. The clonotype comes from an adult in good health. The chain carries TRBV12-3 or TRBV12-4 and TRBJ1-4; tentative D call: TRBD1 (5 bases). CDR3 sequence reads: CASSFADNQLFF. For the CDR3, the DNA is TGTGCCAGCAGTTTCGCGGACAATCAACTGTTTTTT.